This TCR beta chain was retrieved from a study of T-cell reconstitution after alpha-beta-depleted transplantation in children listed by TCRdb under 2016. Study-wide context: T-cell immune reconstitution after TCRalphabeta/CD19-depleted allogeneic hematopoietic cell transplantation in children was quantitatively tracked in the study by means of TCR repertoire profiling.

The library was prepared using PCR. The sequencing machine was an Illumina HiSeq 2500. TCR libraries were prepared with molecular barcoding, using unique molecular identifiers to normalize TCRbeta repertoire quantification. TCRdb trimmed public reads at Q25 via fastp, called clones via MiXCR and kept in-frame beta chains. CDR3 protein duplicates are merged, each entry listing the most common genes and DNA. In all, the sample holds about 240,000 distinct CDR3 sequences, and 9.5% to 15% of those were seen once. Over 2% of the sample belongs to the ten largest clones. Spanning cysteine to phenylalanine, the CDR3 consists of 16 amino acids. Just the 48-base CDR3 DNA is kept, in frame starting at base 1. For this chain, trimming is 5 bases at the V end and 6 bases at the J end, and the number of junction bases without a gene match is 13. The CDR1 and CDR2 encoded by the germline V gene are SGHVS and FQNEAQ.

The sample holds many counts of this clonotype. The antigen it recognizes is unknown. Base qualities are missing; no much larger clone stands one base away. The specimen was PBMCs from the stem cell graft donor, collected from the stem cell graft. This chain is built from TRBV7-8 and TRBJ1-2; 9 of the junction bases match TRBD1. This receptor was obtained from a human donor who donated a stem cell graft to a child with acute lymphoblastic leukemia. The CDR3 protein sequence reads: CASSPRGDRDVHGYTF. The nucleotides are TGTGCCAGCAGCCCTAGGGGGGACAGGGATGTCCATGGCTACACCTTC. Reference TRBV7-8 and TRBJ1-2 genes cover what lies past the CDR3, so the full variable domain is GAGVSQSPRYKVAKRGQDVALRCDPISGHVSLFWYQQALGQGPEFLTYFQNEAQLDKSGLPSDRFFAERPEGSVSTLKIQRTQQEDSAVYLCASSPRGDRDVHGYTFGSGTRLTVV.